This TCR beta chain was sequenced in a study of CD8 T cells in ankylosing spondylitis. TCR beta libraries were made by quantitative 5'-RACE with molecular barcodes. TCRdb recomputed calls from the 5' RACE reads with MiXCR, one row per CDR3 protein. The repertoire holds under 130,000 distinct CDR3 sequences, with around 24% as singletons. This clonotype came up a few times. V was clipped by 6 bases and J by 3 bases; unmatched bases: 5. Germline-derived CDR1 and CDR2 are KGHDR and SFDVKD. The CDR3 loop spans 15 amino acids. The clonotype was recovered from a male donor with ankylosing spondylitis. Specimen: synovial fluid, either unsorted or a sorted T cell fraction (not recorded which). The chain recombines TRBV24-1 with TRBJ2-2; 8 bases align to TRBD2. The chain's CDR3 is CATSNSGKYTGELFF. CDR3 coding DNA: TGTGCCACCAGTAATAGCGGGAAGTACACCGGGGAGCTGTTTTTT.